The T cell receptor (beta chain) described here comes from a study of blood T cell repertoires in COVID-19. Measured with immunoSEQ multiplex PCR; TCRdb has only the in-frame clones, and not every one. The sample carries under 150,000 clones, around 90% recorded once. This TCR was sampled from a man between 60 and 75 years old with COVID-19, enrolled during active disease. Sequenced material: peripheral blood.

CDR3 bases: TGCGCCAGCAGAGCCGCAGGGGGAACTAATGAAAAACTGTTTTTT. Protein sequence: CASRAAGGTNEKLFF. The rearrangement joins TRBV5-1 to TRBJ1-4, with 7 bases that match TRBD1. The CDR3 loop spans 15 amino acids. Trimming removed 5 bases from V and 1 base from J; junction bases left unmatched: 5. The germline gives CDR1 SGHRS, CDR2 YFSETQ.